A single sample is the source of the 10 T cell receptor beta chains below, sequenced in a study of tumor-infiltrating lymphocytes in glioblastoma multiforme. Multiple V-beta primers and a C-beta primer amplified TCRB from RNA. A single record per CDR3 protein comes from TCRdb applying MiXCR to the multiplex PCR reads. Of 15,000 to 20,000 distinct CDR3 sequences listed, approximately 70% were seen once; the top ten hold under 20%. Specimen: peripheral blood. These receptors were taken from a male donor with glioblastoma.

The V and J genes are TRBV11-2 and TRBJ2-3; weak D call: TRBD2 (6 bases). V gave up 11 bases and J gave up 3 bases, with 21 bases separating them. This CDR3 region has 15 residues. Germline assignment: CDR1 SGHAT and CDR2 FQNNGV. CDR3 in DNA: TGTGCCTACAGCTTCAGAGGGAGGAGGACAGATACGCAGTATTTT. Protein sequence: CAYSFRGRRTDTQYF.

A word on this clonotype: A much larger clone lies one base from this, so it may be a read error. The genes are TRBV5-1 and TRBJ1-1, with D tentatively TRBD1 (5 bases). The CDR3 runs 13 residues. Germline V CDR1 and CDR2: SGHRS, YFSETQ. V gave up 5 bases and J gave up 1 base, with 9 bases separating them. The CDR3 loop reads CASRWGKNTEAFF. The CDR3 DNA reads TGCGCCAGCAGGTGGGGGAAGAACACTGAAGCTTTCTTT.

This clonotype is a singleton in its sample. This rearrangement joins TRBV11-1 to TRBJ2-1, with D uncertain. Per the germline V gene, CDR1 is SGHAT and CDR2 is FQDESV (reference sequence). The CDR3 covers 12 residues. V was pared by 4 bases and J by 12 bases, with 13 bases between. CDR3 residues: CASSSIGLGQFF. The CDR3 DNA reads TGTGCCAGCAGCTCAATAGGCCTCGGGCAGTTCTTC.

This clonotype was seen a handful of times. The chain uses TRBV11-2 and TRBJ2-5; perhaps D is TRBD1 or TRBD2 (5 bases each). Trimming removed 5 bases at V and 5 bases at J, with 9 bases between. Germline values: CDR1 SGHAT, CDR2 FQNNGV. This CDR3 has 12 amino acids. CDR3 nucleotides: TGTGCCAGCAGCCAGTGGGGGGAGACCCAGTACTTC. This translates into CASSQWGETQYF.

This rearrangement joins TRBV29-1 to TRBJ2-5, with 9 bases matching TRBD2. Germline trimming cut 5 bases from V and 11 bases from J; bases unmatched to any gene: 12. CDR1 is SQVTM and CDR2 is ANQGSEA in the germline V gene. The CDR3 extends over 13 amino acids. CDR3 in DNA: TGCAGCGTTAGCGGACTAGCGTCCAATGAGCAGTACTTC. Protein: CSVSGLASNEQYF.

This sequence joins TRBV11-2 and TRBJ2-1; 11 bases match TRBD2. The junction had 5 bases not matched to a gene; V was cut back by 8 bases and J by 5 bases. Germline values: CDR1 SGHAT, CDR2 FQNNGV. This CDR3 region has 14 residues. Here the CDR3 reads CASLAGGKNNEQFF. The CDR3 nucleotides read TGTGCCAGCTTAGCGGGAGGGAAGAACAATGAGCAGTTCTTC.

About this clonotype: A much larger clone lies one base from this, so it may be a read error. V gene TRBV5-1 combines with J gene TRBJ2-5; TRBD2 might be the D (6 bases). CDR3 length equals 15 residues. Germline CDR1 and CDR2: SGHRS and YFSETQ. DNA of the CDR3: TGCGTCAGCAGCTTGACCGGGACTCCAAAAGAGACCCAGTACTTC. This encodes CVSSLTGTPKETQYF.

The chain recombines TRBV11-2 with TRBJ2-3; the D is unclear. The germline V and J ends were trimmed by 1 base and 3 bases, with 8 bases remaining between them. The CDR3 loop spans 14 amino acids. Germline CDR1 SGHAT, CDR2 FQNNGV. CDR3 bases: TGTGCCAGCAGCTTAGGTCCGGAAACAGATACGCAGTATTTT. It specifies CASSLGPETDTQYF. Together with reference TRBV11-2 and TRBJ2-3, the CDR3 gives the full variable domain: EAGVAQSPRYKIIEKRQSVAFWCNPISGHATLYWYQQILGQGPKLLIQFQNNGVVDDSQLPKDRFSAERLKGVDSTLKIQPAKLEDSAVYLCASSLGPETDTQYFGPGTRLTVL.

This clonotype was recorded only once. One end of the junction fails to match germline, which may point to a read error. This chain joins TRBV11-2 and TRBJ2-1; D may be TRBD1 (6 bases). The CDR3 contains 14 residues. From germline, CDR1 is SGHAT and CDR2 FQNNGV. CDR3 residues: CASSFRDRAQGEDF. The CDR3 nucleotides read TGTGCCAGCAGCTTTAGGGATAGGGCACAGGGTGAAGATTTC.

Turning to this clonotype: One end of the junction varies from germline; a read error may be responsible. The rearrangement links TRBV11-2 to TRBJ2-2, with D perhaps assigned TRBD1 or TRBD2 (5 bases each). The CDR3 runs 17 residues. The germline V gene has CDR1 SGHAT and CDR2 FQNNGV. The CDR3 loop is CASSSRVQGQNAGELFF. The CDR3, as DNA: TGTGCCAGCAGCTCGAGGGTTCAGGGTCAGAACGCCGGGGAGTTGTTTTTT.